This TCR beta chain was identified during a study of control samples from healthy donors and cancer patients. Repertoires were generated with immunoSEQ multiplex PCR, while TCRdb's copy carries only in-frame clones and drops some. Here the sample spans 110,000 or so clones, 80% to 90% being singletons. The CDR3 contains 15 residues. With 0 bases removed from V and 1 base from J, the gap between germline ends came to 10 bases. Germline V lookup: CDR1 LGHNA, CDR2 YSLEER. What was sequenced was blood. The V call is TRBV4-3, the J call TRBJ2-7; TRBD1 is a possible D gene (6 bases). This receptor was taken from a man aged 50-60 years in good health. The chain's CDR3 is CASSQEGQLSYEQYF. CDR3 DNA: TGCGCCAGCAGCCAAGAAGGACAGTTGTCCTACGAGCAGTACTTC.